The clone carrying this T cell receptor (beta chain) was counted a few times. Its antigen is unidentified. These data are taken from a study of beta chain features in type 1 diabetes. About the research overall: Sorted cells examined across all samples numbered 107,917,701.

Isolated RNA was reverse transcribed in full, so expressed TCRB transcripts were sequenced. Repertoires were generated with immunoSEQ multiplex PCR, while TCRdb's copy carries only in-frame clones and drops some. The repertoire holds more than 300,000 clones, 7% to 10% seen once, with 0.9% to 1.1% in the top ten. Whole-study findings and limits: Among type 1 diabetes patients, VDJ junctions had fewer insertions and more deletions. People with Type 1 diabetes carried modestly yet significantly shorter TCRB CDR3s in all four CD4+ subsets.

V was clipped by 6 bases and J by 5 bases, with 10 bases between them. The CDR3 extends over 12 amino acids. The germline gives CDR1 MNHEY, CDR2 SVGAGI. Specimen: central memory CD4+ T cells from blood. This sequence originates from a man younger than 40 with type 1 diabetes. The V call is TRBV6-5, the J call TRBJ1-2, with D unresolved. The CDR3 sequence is CASSPGGYGYTF. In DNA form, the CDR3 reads TGTGCCAGCAGCCCCGGCGGATATGGCTACACCTTC.